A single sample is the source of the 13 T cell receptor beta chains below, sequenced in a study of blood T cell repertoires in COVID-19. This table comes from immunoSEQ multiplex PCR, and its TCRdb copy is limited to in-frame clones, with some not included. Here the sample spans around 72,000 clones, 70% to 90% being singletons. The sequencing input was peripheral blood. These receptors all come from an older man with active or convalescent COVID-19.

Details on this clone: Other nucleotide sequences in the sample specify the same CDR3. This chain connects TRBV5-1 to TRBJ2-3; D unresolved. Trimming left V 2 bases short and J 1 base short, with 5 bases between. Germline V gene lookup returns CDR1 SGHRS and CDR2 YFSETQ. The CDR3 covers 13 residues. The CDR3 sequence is CASSFSGTDTQYF. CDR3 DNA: TGCGCCAGCAGCTTTTCGGGCACAGATACGCAGTATTTT.

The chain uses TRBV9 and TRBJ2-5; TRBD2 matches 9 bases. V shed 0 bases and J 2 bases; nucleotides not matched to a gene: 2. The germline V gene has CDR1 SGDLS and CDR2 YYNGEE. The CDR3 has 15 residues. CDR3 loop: CASSVGRGGQETQYF. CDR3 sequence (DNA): TGTGCCAGCAGCGTAGGGCGGGGGGGGCAAGAGACCCAGTACTTC.

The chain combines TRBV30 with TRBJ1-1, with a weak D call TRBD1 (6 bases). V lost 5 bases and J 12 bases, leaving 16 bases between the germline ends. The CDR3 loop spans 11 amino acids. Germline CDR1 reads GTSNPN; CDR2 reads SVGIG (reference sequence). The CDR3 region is CAWAFSRGTFF. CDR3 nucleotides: TGTGCCTGGGCATTTTCGAGGGGGACTTTCTTT.

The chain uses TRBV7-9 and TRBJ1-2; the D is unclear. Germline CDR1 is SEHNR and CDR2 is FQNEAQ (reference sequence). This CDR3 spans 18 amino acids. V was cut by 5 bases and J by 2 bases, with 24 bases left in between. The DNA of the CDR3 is TGTGCCAGCAGCCCAGCCGGACCTATCAAAAGGGAGAACTATGGCTACACCTTC. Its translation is CASSPAGPIKRENYGYTF.

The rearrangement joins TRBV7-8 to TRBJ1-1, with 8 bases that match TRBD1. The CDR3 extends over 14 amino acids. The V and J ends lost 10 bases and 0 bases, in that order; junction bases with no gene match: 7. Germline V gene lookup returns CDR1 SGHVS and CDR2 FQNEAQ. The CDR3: CATGPGQVNTEAFF. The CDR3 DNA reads TGTGCCACCGGGCCGGGACAGGTGAACACTGAAGCTTTCTTT.

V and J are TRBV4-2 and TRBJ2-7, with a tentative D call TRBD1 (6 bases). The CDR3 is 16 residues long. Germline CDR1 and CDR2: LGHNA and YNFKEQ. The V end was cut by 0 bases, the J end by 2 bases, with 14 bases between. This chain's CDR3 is CASSQDPGHRPYEQYF. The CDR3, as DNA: TGTGCCAGCAGCCAAGATCCGGGACATCGACCCTACGAGCAGTACTTC.

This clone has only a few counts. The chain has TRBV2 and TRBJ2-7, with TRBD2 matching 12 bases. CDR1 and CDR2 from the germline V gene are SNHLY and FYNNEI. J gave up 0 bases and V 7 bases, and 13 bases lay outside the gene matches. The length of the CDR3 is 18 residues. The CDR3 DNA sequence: TGTGCCAGCACCAAGAGGGGACTAGCGGGTACCAGCTCCTACGAGCAGTACTTC. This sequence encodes CASTKRGLAGTSSYEQYF. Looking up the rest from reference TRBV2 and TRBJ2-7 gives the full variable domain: EPEVTQTPSHQVTQMGQEVILRCVPISNHLYFYWYRQILGQKVEFLVSFYNNEISEKSEIFDDQFSVERPDGSNFTLKIRSTKLEDSAMYFCASTKRGLAGTSSYEQYFGPGTRLTVT.

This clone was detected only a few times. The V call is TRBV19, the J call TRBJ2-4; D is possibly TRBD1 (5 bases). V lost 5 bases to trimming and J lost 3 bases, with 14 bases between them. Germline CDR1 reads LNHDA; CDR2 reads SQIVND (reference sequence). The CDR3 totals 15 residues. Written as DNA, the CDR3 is TGTGCCAGTAGTCTCGAAGGACATTACAAAAACATTCAGTACTTC. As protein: CASSLEGHYKNIQYF.

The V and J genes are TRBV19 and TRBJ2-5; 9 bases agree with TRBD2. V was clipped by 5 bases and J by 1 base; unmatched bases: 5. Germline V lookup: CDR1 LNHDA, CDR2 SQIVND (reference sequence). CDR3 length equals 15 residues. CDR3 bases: TGTGCCAGTAGTGCCCGACTAGCGGCCCAAGAGACCCAGTACTTC. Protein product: CASSARLAAQETQYF.

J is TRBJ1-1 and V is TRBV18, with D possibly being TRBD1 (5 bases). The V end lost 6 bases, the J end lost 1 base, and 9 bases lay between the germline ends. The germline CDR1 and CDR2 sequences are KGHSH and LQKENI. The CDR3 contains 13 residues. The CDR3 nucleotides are TGTGCCAGCTCTTCCGGACAGAACACTGAAGCTTTCTTT. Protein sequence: CASSSGQNTEAFF.

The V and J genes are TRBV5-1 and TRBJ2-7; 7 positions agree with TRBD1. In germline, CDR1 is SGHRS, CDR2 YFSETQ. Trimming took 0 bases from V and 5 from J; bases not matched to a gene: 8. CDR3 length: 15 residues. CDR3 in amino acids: CASSLAGDRANEQYF. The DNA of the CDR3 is TGCGCCAGCAGCTTGGCGGGTGACAGGGCAAACGAGCAGTACTTC.

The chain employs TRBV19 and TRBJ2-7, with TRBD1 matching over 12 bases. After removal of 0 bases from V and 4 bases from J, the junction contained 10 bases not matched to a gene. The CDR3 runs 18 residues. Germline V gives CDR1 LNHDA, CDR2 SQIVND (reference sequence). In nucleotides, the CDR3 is TGTGCCAGTAGTATAGATCTGTGGGACAGGGGGCGAGGTTACGAGCAGTACTTC. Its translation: CASSIDLWDRGRGYEQYF. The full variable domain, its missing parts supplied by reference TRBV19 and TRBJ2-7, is DGGITQSPKYLFRKEGQNVTLSCEQNLNHDAMYWYRQDPGQGLRLIYYSQIVNDFQKGDIAEGYSVSREKKESFPLTVTSAQKNPTAFYLCASSIDLWDRGRGYEQYFGPGTRLTVT.

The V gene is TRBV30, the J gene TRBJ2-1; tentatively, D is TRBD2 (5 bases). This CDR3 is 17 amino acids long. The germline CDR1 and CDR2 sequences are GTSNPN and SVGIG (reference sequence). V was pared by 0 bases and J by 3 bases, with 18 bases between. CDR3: CAWSVESWASNYNEQFF. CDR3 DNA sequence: TGTGCCTGGAGTGTTGAGTCCTGGGCTAGCAACTACAATGAGCAGTTCTTC.